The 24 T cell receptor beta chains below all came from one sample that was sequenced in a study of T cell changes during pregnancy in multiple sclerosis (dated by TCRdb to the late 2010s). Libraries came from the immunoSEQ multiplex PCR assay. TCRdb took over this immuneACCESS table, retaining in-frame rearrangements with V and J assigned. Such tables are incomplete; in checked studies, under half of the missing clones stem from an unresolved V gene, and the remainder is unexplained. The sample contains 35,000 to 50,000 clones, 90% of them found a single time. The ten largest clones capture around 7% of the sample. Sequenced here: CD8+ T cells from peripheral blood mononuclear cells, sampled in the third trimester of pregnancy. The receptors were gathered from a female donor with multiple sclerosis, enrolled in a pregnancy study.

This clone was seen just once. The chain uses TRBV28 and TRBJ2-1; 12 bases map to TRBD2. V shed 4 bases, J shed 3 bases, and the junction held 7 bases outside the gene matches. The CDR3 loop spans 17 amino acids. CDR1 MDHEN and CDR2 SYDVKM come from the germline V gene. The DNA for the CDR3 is TGTGCCAGCAGTTCACCTAGGACTAGCGGGGACTACAATGAGCAGTTCTTC. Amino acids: CASSSPRTSGDYNEQFF.

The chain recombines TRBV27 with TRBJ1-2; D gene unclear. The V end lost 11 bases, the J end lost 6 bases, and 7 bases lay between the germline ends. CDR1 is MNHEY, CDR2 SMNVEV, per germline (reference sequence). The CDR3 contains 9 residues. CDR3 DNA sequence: TGTGCCGAATGCGATGGCTACACCTTC. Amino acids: CAECDGYTF.

The CDR3 sequence is CAISEYNNGNQPQHF. DNA of the CDR3: TGTGCCATCAGTGAGTATAACAATGGCAATCAGCCCCAGCATTTT. The chain employs TRBV10-3 and TRBJ1-5, with unresolved D. V was cut by 1 base and J by 2 bases, with 9 bases left in between. Germline lookup yields CDR1 ENHRY and CDR2 SYGVKD. The CDR3 runs to 15 residues.

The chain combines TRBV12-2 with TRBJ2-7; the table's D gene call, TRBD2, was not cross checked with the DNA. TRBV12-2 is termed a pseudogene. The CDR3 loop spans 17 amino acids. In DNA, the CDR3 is TGTGCAAGTCGCTCTCGACCTAGCGGAAGACTCTCCTACGAGCAGTACTTC. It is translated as CASRSRPSGRLSYEQYF.

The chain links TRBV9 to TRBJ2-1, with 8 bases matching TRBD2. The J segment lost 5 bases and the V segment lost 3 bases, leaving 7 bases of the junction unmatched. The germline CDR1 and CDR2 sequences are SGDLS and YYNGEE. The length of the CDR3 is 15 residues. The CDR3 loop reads CASSGSGDIDNEQFF. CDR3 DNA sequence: TGTGCCAGCAGCGGTAGCGGGGATATAGACAATGAGCAGTTCTTC.

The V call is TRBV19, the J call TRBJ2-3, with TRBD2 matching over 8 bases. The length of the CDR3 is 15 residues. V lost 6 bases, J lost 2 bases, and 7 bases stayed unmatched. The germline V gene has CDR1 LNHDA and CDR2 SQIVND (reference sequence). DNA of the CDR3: TGTGCCAGTAGGACATCGGGACTAGACACAGATACGCAGTATTTT. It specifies CASRTSGLDTDTQYF.

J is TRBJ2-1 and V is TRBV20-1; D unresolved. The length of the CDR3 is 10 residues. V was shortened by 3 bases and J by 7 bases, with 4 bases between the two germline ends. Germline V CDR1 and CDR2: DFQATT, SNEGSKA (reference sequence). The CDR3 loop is CSASSNEQFF. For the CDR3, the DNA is TGCAGTGCTAGCAGTAATGAGCAGTTCTTC.

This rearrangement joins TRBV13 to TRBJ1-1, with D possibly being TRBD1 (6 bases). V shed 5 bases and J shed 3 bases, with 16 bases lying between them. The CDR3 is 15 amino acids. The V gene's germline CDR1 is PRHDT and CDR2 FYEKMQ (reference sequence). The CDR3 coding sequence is TGTGCCAGCAGCCCAGGACAGATTGAGGACACTGAAGCTTTCTTT. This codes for CASSPGQIEDTEAFF.

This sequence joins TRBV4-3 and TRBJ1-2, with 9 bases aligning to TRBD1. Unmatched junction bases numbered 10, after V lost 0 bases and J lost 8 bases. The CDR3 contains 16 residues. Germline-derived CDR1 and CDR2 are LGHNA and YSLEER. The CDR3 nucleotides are TGCGCCAGCAGCCAAGACCTCACAGGGGGCGCAGGGGGCTACACCTTC. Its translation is CASSQDLTGGAGGYTF.

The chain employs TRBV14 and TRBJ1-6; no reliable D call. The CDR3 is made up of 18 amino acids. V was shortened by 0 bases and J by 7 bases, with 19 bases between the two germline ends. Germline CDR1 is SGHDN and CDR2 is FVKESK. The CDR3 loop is CASSQDLPGVVGNSPLHF. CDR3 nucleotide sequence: TGTGCCAGCAGCCAAGACCTACCTGGCGTAGTCGGGAATTCACCCCTCCACTTT.

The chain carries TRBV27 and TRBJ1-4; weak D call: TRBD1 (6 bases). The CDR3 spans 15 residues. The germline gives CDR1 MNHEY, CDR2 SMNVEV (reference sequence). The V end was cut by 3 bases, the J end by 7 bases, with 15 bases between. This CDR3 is CASSFGGALGEKLFF. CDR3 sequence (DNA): TGTGCCAGCAGTTTTGGGGGGGCGCTTGGTGAAAAACTGTTTTTT.

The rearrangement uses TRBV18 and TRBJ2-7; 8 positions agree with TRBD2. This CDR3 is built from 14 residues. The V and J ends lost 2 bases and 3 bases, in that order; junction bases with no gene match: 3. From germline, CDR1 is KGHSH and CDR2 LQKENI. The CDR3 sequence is CASSPSGGVYEQYF. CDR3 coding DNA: TGTGCCAGCTCACCATCGGGGGGGGTCTACGAGCAGTACTTC. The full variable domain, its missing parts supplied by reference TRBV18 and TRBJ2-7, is NAGVMQNPRHLVRRRGQEARLRCSPMKGHSHVYWYRQLPEEGLKFMVYLQKENIIDESGMPKERFSAEFPKEGPSILRIQQVVRGDSAAYFCASSPSGGVYEQYFGPGTRLTVT.

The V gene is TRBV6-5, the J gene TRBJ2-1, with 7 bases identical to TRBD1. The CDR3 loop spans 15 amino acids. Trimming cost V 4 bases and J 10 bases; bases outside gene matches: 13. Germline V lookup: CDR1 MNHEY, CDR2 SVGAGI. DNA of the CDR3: TGTGCCAGCAGTTTGCAGGCACAGGGGTTACGAGAGCAGTTCTTC. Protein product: CASSLQAQGLREQFF.

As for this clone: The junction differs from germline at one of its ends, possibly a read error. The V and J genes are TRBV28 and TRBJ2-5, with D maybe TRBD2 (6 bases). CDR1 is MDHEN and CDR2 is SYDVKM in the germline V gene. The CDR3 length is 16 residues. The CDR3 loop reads CASSFEGPGAVETQYF. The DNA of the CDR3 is TGTGCCAGCAGTTTTGAGGGCCCGGGAGCGGTGGAGACCCAATACTTC.

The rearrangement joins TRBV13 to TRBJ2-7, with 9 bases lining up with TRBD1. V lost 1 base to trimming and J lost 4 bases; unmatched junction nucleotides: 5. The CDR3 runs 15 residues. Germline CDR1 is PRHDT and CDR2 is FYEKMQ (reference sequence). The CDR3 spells CASSLVGTGMYEQYF. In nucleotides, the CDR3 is TGTGCCAGCAGCTTAGTAGGGACAGGGATGTACGAGCAGTACTTC. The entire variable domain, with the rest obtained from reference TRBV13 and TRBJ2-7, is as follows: AAGVIQSPRHLIKEKRETATLKCYPIPRHDTVYWYQQGPGQDPQFLISFYEKMQSDKGSIPDRFSAQQFSDYHSELNMSSLELGDSALYFCASSLVGTGMYEQYFGPGTRLTVT.

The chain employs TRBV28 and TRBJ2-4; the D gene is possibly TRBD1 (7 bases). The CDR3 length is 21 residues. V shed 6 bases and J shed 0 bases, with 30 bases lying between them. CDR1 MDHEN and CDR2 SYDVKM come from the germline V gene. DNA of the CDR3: TGTGCCAGCAGCCCTCCCGGACAGGAGGGGGGCATGTACCTAGCCAAAAACATTCAGTACTTC. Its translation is CASSPPGQEGGMYLAKNIQYF.

This chain's CDR3 is CASSVSGSESTGELFF. The CDR3 bases are TGTGCCAGCAGCGTAAGCGGGAGTGAAAGCACCGGGGAGCTGTTTTTT. J is TRBJ2-2 and V is TRBV9, with TRBD2 matching over 8 bases. CDR1 SGDLS and CDR2 YYNGEE come from the germline V gene. This CDR3 spans 16 amino acids. The trim removed 1 base at V and 4 bases at J, leaving 6 bases unmatched.

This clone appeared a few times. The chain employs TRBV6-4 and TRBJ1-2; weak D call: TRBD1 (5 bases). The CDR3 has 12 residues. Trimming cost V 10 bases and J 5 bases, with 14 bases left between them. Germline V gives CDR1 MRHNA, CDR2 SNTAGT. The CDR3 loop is CAIPGDRYGYTF. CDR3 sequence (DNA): TGTGCCATTCCGGGGGACCGGTATGGCTACACCTTC.

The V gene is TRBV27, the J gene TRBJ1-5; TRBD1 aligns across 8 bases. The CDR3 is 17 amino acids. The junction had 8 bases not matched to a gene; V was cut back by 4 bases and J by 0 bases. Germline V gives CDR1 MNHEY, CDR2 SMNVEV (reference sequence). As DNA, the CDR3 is TGTGCCAGCAGTTCACAGGGGGGCCACTATAGCAATCAGCCCCAGCATTTT. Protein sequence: CASSSQGGHYSNQPQHF.

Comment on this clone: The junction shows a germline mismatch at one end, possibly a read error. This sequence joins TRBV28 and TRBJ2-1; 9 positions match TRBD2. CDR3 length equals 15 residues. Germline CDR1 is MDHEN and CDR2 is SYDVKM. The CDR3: CASSLSLSQRERGVF. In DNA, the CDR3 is TGTGCCAGCAGTTTATCCCTTTCTCAGCGGGAGCGGGGGGTCTTC.

The chain's CDR3 is CASSPTPGTGKETQYF. DNA for the CDR3: TGCGCCAGCAGCCCTACCCCCGGGACAGGGAAAGAGACCCAGTACTTC. The chain joins TRBV4-1 to TRBJ2-5; 9 bases are shared with TRBD1. The CDR3 covers 16 residues. Germline CDR1 and CDR2: MGHRA and YSYEKL. V shed 4 bases, J shed 3 bases, and the junction held 9 bases outside the gene matches.

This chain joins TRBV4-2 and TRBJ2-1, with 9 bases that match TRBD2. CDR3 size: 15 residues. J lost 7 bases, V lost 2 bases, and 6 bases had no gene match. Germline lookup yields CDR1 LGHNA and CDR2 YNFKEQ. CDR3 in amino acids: CASSQTRLAENEQFF. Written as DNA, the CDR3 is TGTGCCAGCAGCCAAACCAGACTAGCGGAGAATGAGCAGTTCTTC.

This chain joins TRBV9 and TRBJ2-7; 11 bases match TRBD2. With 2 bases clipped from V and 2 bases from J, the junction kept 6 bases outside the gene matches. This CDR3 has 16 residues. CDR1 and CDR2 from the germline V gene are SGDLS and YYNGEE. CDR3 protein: CASSVGLAGSTYEQYF. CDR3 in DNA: TGTGCCAGCAGCGTTGGACTAGCGGGTAGCACCTACGAGCAGTACTTC.

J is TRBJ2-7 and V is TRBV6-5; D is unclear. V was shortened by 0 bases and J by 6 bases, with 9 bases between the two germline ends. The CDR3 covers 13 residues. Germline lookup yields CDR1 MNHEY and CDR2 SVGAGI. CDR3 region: CASSYSSTFEQYF. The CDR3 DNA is TGTGCCAGCAGTTACTCCTCTACTTTCGAGCAGTACTTC.